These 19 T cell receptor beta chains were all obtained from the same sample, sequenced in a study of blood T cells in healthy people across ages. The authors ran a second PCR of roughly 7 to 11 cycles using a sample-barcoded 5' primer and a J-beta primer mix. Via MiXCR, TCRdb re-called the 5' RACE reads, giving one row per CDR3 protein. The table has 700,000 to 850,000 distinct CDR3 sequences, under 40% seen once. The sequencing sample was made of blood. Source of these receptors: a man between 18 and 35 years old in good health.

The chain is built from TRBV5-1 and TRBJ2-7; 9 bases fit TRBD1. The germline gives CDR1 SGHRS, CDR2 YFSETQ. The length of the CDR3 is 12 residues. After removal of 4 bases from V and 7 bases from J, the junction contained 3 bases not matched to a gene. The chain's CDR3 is CASSIDRGEQYF. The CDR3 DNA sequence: TGCGCCAGCAGCATAGACAGGGGGGAGCAGTACTTC. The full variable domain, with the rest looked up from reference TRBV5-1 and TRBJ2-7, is KAGVTQTPRYLIKTRGQQVTLSCSPISGHRSVSWYQQTPGQGLQFLFEYFSETQRNKGNFPGRFSGRQFSNSRSEMNVSTLELGDSALYLCASSIDRGEQYFGPGTRLTVT.

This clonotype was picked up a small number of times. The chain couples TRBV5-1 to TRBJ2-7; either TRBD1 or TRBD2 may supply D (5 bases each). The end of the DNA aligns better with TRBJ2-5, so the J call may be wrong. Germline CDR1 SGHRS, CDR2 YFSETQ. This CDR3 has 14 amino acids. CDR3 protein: CASSGGRPGETQYF. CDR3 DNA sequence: TGCGCCAGCAGCGGGGGACGGCCAGGGGAGACCCAGTACTTC.

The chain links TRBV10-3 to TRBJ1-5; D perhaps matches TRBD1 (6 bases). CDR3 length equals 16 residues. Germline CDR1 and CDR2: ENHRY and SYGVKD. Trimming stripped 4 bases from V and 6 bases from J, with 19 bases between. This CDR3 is CAISGYEGGPGQPQHF. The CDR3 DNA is TGTGCCATCAGTGGATATGAGGGGGGGCCGGGTCAGCCCCAGCATTTT.

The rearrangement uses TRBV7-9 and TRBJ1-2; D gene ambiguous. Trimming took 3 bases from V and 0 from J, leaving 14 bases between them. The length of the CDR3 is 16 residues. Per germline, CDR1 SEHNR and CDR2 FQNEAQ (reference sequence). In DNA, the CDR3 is TGTGCCAGCAGCTTCCCTGAAGTGTCCTCTAACTATGGCTACACCTTC. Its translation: CASSFPEVSSNYGYTF.

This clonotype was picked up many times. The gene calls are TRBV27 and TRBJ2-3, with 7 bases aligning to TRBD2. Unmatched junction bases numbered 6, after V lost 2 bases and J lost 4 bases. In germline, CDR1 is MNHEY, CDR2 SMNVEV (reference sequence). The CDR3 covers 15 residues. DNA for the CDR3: TGTGCCAGCAGTTTAGAGGTAGCGGGCGCAGATACGCAGTATTTT. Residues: CASSLEVAGADTQYF.

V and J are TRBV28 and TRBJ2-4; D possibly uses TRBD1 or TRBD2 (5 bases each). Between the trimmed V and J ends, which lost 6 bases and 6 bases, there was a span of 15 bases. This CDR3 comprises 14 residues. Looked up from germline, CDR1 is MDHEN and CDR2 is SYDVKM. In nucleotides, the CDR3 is TGTGCCAGCAGCCCTGCCCGGGACCCAAACATTCAGTACTTC. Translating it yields CASSPARDPNIQYF.

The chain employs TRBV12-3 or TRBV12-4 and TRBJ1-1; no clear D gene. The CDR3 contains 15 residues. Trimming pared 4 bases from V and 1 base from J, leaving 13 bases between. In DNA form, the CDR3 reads TGTGCCAGCAGTTCAAACACTCAAGGGAACACTGAAGCTTTCTTT. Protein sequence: CASSSNTQGNTEAFF.

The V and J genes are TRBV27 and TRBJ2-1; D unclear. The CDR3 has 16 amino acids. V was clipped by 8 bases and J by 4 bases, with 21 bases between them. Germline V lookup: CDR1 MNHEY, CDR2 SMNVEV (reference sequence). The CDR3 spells CASASAGAPLYNEQFF. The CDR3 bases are TGTGCCAGCGCATCAGCAGGAGCCCCTTTATACAATGAGCAGTTCTTC.

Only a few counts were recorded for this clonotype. This chain's CDR3 is CASSPRALGSGANVLTF. CDR3 bases: TGTGCCAGCAGTCCCCGGGCCTTAGGCTCTGGGGCCAACGTCCTGACTTTC. This sequence joins TRBV12-3 or TRBV12-4 and TRBJ2-6; unclear D gene. Trimming pared 5 bases from V and 0 bases from J, leaving 14 bases between. This CDR3 spans 17 amino acids.

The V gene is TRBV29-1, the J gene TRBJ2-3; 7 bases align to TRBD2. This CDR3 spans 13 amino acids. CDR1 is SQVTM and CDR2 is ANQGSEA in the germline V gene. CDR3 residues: CSGLGGGTDTQYF. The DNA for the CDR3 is TGCAGTGGTCTTGGGGGGGGCACAGATACGCAGTATTTT.

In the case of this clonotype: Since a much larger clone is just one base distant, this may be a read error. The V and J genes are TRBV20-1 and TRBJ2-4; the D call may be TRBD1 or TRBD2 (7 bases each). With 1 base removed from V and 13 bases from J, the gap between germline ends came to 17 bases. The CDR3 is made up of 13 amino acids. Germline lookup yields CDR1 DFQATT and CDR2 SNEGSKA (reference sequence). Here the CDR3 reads CSARGGRGGEQYF. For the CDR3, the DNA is TGCAGTGCTAGAGGCGGCAGGGGGGGTGAGCAGTACTTC.

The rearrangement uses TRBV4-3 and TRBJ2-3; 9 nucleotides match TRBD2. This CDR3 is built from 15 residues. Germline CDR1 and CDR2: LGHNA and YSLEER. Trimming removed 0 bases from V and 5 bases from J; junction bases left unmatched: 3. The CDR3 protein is CASSQDRTSVDTQYF. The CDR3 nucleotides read TGCGCCAGCAGCCAAGACCGGACTAGCGTAGATACGCAGTATTTT.

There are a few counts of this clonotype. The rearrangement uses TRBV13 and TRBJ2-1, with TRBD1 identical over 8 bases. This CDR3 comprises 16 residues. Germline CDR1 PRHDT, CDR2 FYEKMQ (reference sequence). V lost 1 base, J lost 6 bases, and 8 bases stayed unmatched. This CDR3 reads CASSLVGRGRGNEQFF. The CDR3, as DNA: TGTGCCAGCAGCTTAGTGGGCAGGGGGCGAGGCAATGAGCAGTTCTTC.

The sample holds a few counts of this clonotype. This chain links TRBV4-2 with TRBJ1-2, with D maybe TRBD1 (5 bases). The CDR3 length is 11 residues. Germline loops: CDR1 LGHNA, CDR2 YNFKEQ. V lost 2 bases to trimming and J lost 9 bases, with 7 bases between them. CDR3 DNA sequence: TGTGCCAGCAGCCAACGGACACGCTACACCTTC. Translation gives CASSQRTRYTF.

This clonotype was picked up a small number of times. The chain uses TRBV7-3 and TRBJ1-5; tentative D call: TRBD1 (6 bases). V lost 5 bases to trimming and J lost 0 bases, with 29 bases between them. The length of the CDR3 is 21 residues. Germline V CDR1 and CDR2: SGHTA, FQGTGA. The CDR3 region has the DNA TGTGCCAGCAGCCTACACCGGACAGACCTCGATGCTAACTATAGCAATCAGCCCCAGCATTTT. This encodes CASSLHRTDLDANYSNQPQHF.

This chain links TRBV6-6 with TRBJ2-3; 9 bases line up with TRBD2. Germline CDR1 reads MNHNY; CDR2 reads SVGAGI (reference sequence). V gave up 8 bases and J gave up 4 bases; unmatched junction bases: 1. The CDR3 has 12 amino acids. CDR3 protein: CASAGGADTQYF. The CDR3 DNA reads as TGTGCCAGCGCGGGAGGGGCAGATACGCAGTATTTT.

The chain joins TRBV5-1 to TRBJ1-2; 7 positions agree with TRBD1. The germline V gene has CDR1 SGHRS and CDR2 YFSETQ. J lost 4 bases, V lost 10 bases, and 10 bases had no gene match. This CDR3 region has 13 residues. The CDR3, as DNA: TGCGCCCACAGGGGAACCCTTTCCTATGGCTACACCTTC. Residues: CAHRGTLSYGYTF.

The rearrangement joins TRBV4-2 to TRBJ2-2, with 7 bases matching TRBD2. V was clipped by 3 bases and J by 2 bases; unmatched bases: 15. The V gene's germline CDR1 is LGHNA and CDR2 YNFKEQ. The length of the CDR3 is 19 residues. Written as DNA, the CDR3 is TGTGCCAGCAGCCAGCCTGGTTATGGGGTAGCGGGCAACACCGGGGAGCTGTTTTTT. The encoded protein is CASSQPGYGVAGNTGELFF.

CDR3 amino acids: CASSQEAPPWYNEQFF. The CDR3 DNA reads as TGCGCCAGCAGCCAAGAGGCACCTCCGTGGTACAATGAGCAGTTCTTC. V is TRBV4-3 and J is TRBJ2-1; D unclear. Germline V CDR1 and CDR2: LGHNA, YSLEER. This CDR3 is 16 amino acids long. Trimming took 0 bases from V and 4 from J, leaving 13 bases between them.